Following are 30 T cell receptor beta chains from one sample sequenced in a study of shared clonotypes between healthy human individuals. Sequencing was performed with immunoSEQ multiplex PCR; in TCRdb, only in-frame clones are kept and a portion is missing. The sample records approximately 2,200,000 clones, about 92% being singletons. CD45RO-negative CD8 cells positively selected for CCR7 made up the naive population, which excluded terminally differentiated effector memory CD45RA+ cells. Material: naive CD8+ T cells from PBMCs. These receptors all stem from a man younger than 35 in good health. Some clones in this sample may be carry-over from other donors' samples.

In its sample, this clone was seen once. This rearrangement joins TRBV9 to TRBJ2-2; 7 nucleotides align to TRBD2. The CDR3 runs to 15 residues. Trimming removed 1 base from V and 4 bases from J; junction bases left unmatched: 4. The germline CDR1 and CDR2 sequences are SGDLS and YYNGEE. The DNA of the CDR3 is TGTGCCAGCAGCGTACAAGTAGCGGGCACCGGGGAGCTGTTTTTT. Translating gives CASSVQVAGTGELFF.

About this clone: One junction end does not reproduce the germline sequence, and a read error may be involved. The genes are TRBV4-3 and TRBJ2-5, with 9 bases fitting TRBD1. This CDR3 region has 16 residues. Germline V gene sequence: CDR1 LGHNA, CDR2 YSLEER. In nucleotides, the CDR3 is TGCGCCAGCAGCCTAAGGACAGGGGAGGCCGAAGAGGCCCAGTACTTC. Amino acid sequence: CASSLRTGEAEEAQYF.

This chain links TRBV9 with TRBJ2-7, with 9 positions matching TRBD1. This CDR3 has 14 amino acids. Germline lookup yields CDR1 SGDLS and CDR2 YYNGEE. V was pared by 3 bases and J by 6 bases, with 7 bases of the junction left unmatched. CDR3 region: CASSENRGRGEQYF. The CDR3 region has the DNA TGTGCCAGCAGCGAAAACAGGGGGCGCGGCGAGCAGTACTTC.

The V and J genes are TRBV13 and TRBJ2-2; 7 bases agree with TRBD2. Germline CDR1 PRHDT, CDR2 FYEKMQ (reference sequence). With V trimmed by 4 bases and J by 2 bases, 19 bases remained unmatched. This CDR3 spans 20 amino acids. For the CDR3, the DNA is TGTGCCAGCAGCTCCCCAGGGACCATTCACCCAGCGGGAAACACCGGGGAGCTGTTTTTT. It specifies CASSSPGTIHPAGNTGELFF.

The chain couples TRBV30 to TRBJ2-3; a weak D match, TRBD2 (6 bases). CDR1 and CDR2 (germline): GTSNPN, SVGIG (reference sequence). The CDR3 loop spans 13 amino acids. The V end lost 4 bases, the J end lost 1 base, and 9 bases lay between the germline ends. The CDR3 here is CAWKEGGTDTQYF. CDR3 coding DNA: TGTGCCTGGAAGGAGGGAGGCACAGATACGCAGTATTTT.

The CDR3 is CASSQAPNEQFF. The CDR3 coding sequence is TGTGCCAGCAGCCAAGCTCCCAATGAGCAGTTCTTC. This chain joins TRBV16 and TRBJ2-1; unclear D gene. The CDR3 covers 12 residues. CDR1 is KGHSY, CDR2 FQNENV, per germline. Trimming shortened V by 2 bases and J by 6 bases, and 5 bases separated the two germline ends.

The chain couples TRBV19 to TRBJ2-1; D is undetermined. V was cut by 5 bases and J by 2 bases, with 16 bases left in between. The germline gives CDR1 LNHDA, CDR2 SQIVND (reference sequence). This CDR3 has 16 amino acids. CDR3 protein: CASSAPRLGTYNEQFF. For the CDR3, the DNA is TGTGCCAGTAGTGCCCCCCGGCTTGGGACCTACAATGAGCAGTTCTTC.

The chain carries TRBV27 and TRBJ2-3; D unresolved. CDR1 and CDR2 (germline): MNHEY, SMNVEV (reference sequence). V dropped 6 bases and J dropped 1 base, with 11 bases sitting between them. This CDR3 is built from 14 residues. CDR3 region: CASSPRDGTDTQYF. The CDR3 DNA sequence: TGTGCCAGCAGCCCCCGTGATGGCACAGATACGCAGTATTTT.

The table lists this clone with a count of one. J is TRBJ2-2 and V is TRBV7-3; weak D call: TRBD1 (6 bases). The CDR3 has 16 amino acids. Germline loops: CDR1 SGHTA, CDR2 FQGTGA. V was clipped by 5 bases and J by 1 base, with 14 bases between them. CDR3 DNA sequence: TGTGCCAGCAGCCCGCGACAGGAACTGAACACCGGGGAGCTGTTTTTT. This gives the protein CASSPRQELNTGELFF. Based on the CDR3 plus reference TRBV7-3 and TRBJ2-2, the full variable domain is GAGVSQTPSNKVTEKGKYVELRCDPISGHTALYWYRQSLGQGPEFLIYFQGTGAADDSGLPNDRFFAVRPEGSVSTLKIQRTERGDSAVYLCASSPRQELNTGELFFGEGSRLTVL.

Remarks on this clone: Other nucleotide sequences from this sample produce the same CDR3. The chain combines TRBV27 with TRBJ1-2; D might be TRBD1 (6 bases). CDR3 size: 12 residues. V was shortened by 6 bases and J by 7 bases, with 12 bases between the two germline ends. Germline V gives CDR1 MNHEY, CDR2 SMNVEV (reference sequence). CDR3 residues: CASSLTGFGYTF. The CDR3 coding sequence is TGTGCCAGCAGCCTGACAGGCTTTGGCTACACCTTC.

This clone has a single count. The rearrangement joins TRBV27 to TRBJ1-2, with a possible D match to TRBD1 (6 bases). Germline CDR1 and CDR2: MNHEY and SMNVEV (reference sequence). The CDR3 consists of 14 residues. V lost 5 bases and J lost 8, with 18 bases in between. CDR3 protein: CASSLRGGLGGYTF. CDR3 bases: TGTGCCAGCAGTCTTCGCGGGGGGCTGGGGGGCTACACCTTC.

This chain joins TRBV4-1 and TRBJ2-1; the D gene could be TRBD1 or TRBD2 (5 bases each). The germline V gene has CDR1 MGHRA and CDR2 YSYEKL. V was pared by 5 bases and J by 8 bases, with 10 bases between. The CDR3 extends over 12 amino acids. The CDR3 loop reads CASSSRGDEQFF. The CDR3 DNA sequence: TGCGCCAGCAGCTCGAGAGGGGATGAGCAGTTCTTC.

The rearrangement links TRBV7-8 to TRBJ2-2, with D tentatively TRBD2 (5 bases). V lost 5 bases and J lost 6, with 10 bases in between. The CDR3 consists of 13 residues. The germline CDR1 and CDR2 sequences are SGHVS and FQNEAQ. The CDR3 loop is CASSGSFAGELFF. The DNA of the CDR3 is TGTGCCAGCAGCGGGAGTTTCGCCGGGGAGCTGTTTTTT.

The chain couples TRBV29-1 to TRBJ2-3; D unresolved. Between the trimmed V and J ends, which lost 7 bases and 6 bases, there was a span of 2 bases. The germline V gene has CDR1 SQVTM and CDR2 ANQGSEA. CDR3 length: 8 amino acids. CDR3 region: CSADTQYF. CDR3 in DNA: TGCAGCGCGGATACGCAGTATTTT.

The genes are TRBV6-1 and TRBJ1-5, with D unclear. The CDR3 consists of 16 residues. In germline, CDR1 is MNHNS, CDR2 SASEGT. Trimming pared 2 bases from V and 0 bases from J, leaving 11 bases between. The CDR3 sequence is CASSEWRGNSNQPQHF. The CDR3, as DNA: TGTGCCAGCAGTGAATGGCGAGGCAATAGCAATCAGCCCCAGCATTTT.

The chain recombines TRBV5-6 with TRBJ2-2; D unresolved. Germline CDR1 is SGHDT and CDR2 is YYEEEE. The CDR3 runs 12 residues. Trimming took off 4 bases at V and 7 bases at J, with 8 bases between the two ends. Written as DNA, the CDR3 is TGTGCCAGCAGCGCACGATACGGGGAGCTGTTTTTT. Translating gives CASSARYGELFF.

The CDR3 DNA reads as TGTGCCAGCAGTCCCGACGCGGACAGGGGGCTTCAGCCCCAGCATTTT. Its translation: CASSPDADRGLQPQHF. This chain uses TRBV6-6 with TRBJ1-5; 11 bases line up with TRBD1. J gave up 6 bases and V 5 bases, and 9 bases lay outside the gene matches. The CDR3 extends over 16 amino acids. In germline, CDR1 is MNHNY, CDR2 SVGAGI (reference sequence).

The chain links TRBV7-9 to TRBJ2-2; tentatively, D is TRBD1 or TRBD2 (5 bases each). The CDR3 is made up of 14 amino acids. Trimming pared 0 bases from V and 6 bases from J, leaving 8 bases between. Germline V lookup: CDR1 SEHNR, CDR2 FQNEAQ (reference sequence). Written as DNA, the CDR3 is TGTGCCAGCAGCTTAGCGGGGCGGGCCGGGGAGCTGTTTTTT. Its translation: CASSLAGRAGELFF.

The chain combines TRBV5-4 with TRBJ1-2; a weak D match, TRBD1 (5 bases). The CDR3 sequence is 14 residues long. V lost 4 bases and J lost 4, with 14 bases in between. The V gene's germline CDR1 is SGHNT and CDR2 YYREEE (reference sequence). CDR3 DNA sequence: TGTGCCAGCAGCCTACTAGGCCAGGGCTATGGCTACACCTTC. Protein: CASSLLGQGYGYTF.

Details on this clone: Other nucleotide sequences from this sample produce the same CDR3. V is TRBV28 and J is TRBJ2-7; no clear D gene. Germline V gives CDR1 MDHEN, CDR2 SYDVKM. The CDR3 extends over 12 amino acids. V gave up 4 bases and J gave up 0 bases, with 4 bases separating them. DNA of the CDR3: TGTGCCAGCAGTTCCGTCTCCTACGAGCAGTACTTC. This encodes CASSSVSYEQYF.

The chain recombines TRBV11-3 with TRBJ2-5; D unresolved. The V gene lost 0 bases and the J gene lost 3 bases, with 5 bases spanning the gap. Germline V CDR1 and CDR2: SGHNT, YENEEA. This CDR3 region has 13 residues. The CDR3 here is CASSLDREETQYF. The CDR3 DNA is TGTGCCAGCAGCTTAGATCGAGAAGAGACCCAGTACTTC.

This chain links TRBV5-1 with TRBJ2-3, with TRBD2 identical over 14 bases. CDR1 and CDR2 from the germline V gene are SGHRS and YFSETQ. CDR3 length: 17 amino acids. Trimming took 4 bases from V and 2 from J; bases not matched to a gene: 6. Here the CDR3 reads CASSGGLAGDYTDTQYF. The CDR3 DNA follows: TGCGCCAGCAGCGGGGGACTAGCGGGAGACTACACAGATACGCAGTATTTT.

The V gene is TRBV27, the J gene TRBJ1-4, with 7 bases fitting TRBD1. Germline-derived CDR1 and CDR2 are MNHEY and SMNVEV (reference sequence). The ends lost 3 bases at V and 8 bases at J; junction bases unmatched: 0. The CDR3 is made up of 12 amino acids. CDR3 protein: CASSLDREKLFF. Written as DNA, the CDR3 is TGTGCCAGCAGTTTGGACAGGGAAAAACTGTTTTTT.

CDR3 bases: TGTGCCAGCAGCCAACCGGCTTCCACCTACAATGAGCAGTTCTTC. The encoded protein is CASSQPASTYNEQFF. The chain has TRBV4-2 and TRBJ2-1; D is unclear. The CDR3 length is 15 residues. Between the trimmed V and J ends, which lost 2 bases and 2 bases, there was a span of 10 bases. Germline V gene sequence: CDR1 LGHNA, CDR2 YNFKEQ.

This clone has just one count. This sequence joins TRBV27 and TRBJ2-7; D perhaps matches TRBD2 (5 bases). The CDR3 runs 16 residues. Germline V gene lookup returns CDR1 MNHEY and CDR2 SMNVEV (reference sequence). V was trimmed by 2 bases and J by 7 bases, leaving 21 bases between them. CDR3 DNA sequence: TGTGCCAGCAGTTTACGGGTGGATTACCGTTCGGGGGAGCAGTACTTC. It yields the protein CASSLRVDYRSGEQYF.

The CDR3 DNA sequence: TGTGCCAGCAGCCCTGGTAGGAGTGAGCAGTTCTTC. Amino acid sequence: CASSPGRSEQFF. The chain couples TRBV13 to TRBJ2-1; D remains unclear. This CDR3 has 12 residues. Trimming took off 5 bases at V and 9 bases at J, with 11 bases between the two ends. From germline, CDR1 is PRHDT and CDR2 FYEKMQ (reference sequence).

Regarding this clone: The same CDR3 is also encoded by other DNA sequences in this sample. The rearrangement uses TRBV5-1 and TRBJ2-1; maybe TRBD1 (5 bases). Trimming pared 2 bases from V and 8 bases from J, leaving 5 bases between. Germline V gene sequence: CDR1 SGHRS, CDR2 YFSETQ. The CDR3 totals 11 residues. The CDR3 coding sequence is TGCGCCAGCAGCTTCAGGGATGAGCAGTTCTTC. As protein: CASSFRDEQFF. Based on the CDR3 plus reference TRBV5-1 and TRBJ2-1, the full variable domain is KAGVTQTPRYLIKTRGQQVTLSCSPISGHRSVSWYQQTPGQGLQFLFEYFSETQRNKGNFPGRFSGRQFSNSRSEMNVSTLELGDSALYLCASSFRDEQFFGPGTRLTVL.

This sequence joins TRBV7-9 and TRBJ1-4, with D unresolved. CDR1 SEHNR and CDR2 FQNEAQ come from the germline V gene (reference sequence). The CDR3 covers 14 residues. V lost 1 base, J lost 4 bases, and 7 bases lay in between. The CDR3 is CASSLVTSNEKLFF. The CDR3 coding sequence is TGTGCCAGCAGCTTAGTAACGAGTAATGAAAAACTGTTTTTT.

The chain has TRBV30 and TRBJ2-7; possibly TRBD2 for D (6 bases). V was trimmed by 0 bases and J by 4 bases, leaving 10 bases between them. CDR1 is GTSNPN, CDR2 SVGIG, per germline (reference sequence). CDR3 size: 13 residues. CDR3 in amino acids: CAWSVGGEYEQYF. As DNA, the CDR3 is TGTGCCTGGAGTGTTGGAGGGGAGTACGAGCAGTACTTC.

The rearrangement joins TRBV7-8 to TRBJ1-4; D is uncertain. Per the germline V gene, CDR1 is SGHVS and CDR2 is FQNEAQ. The V end was cut by 2 bases, the J end by 0 bases, with 10 bases between. The length of the CDR3 is 16 residues. The CDR3 protein is CASSLITAPTNEKLFF. The DNA of the CDR3 is TGTGCCAGCAGCTTAATAACAGCACCAACTAATGAAAAACTGTTTTTT.